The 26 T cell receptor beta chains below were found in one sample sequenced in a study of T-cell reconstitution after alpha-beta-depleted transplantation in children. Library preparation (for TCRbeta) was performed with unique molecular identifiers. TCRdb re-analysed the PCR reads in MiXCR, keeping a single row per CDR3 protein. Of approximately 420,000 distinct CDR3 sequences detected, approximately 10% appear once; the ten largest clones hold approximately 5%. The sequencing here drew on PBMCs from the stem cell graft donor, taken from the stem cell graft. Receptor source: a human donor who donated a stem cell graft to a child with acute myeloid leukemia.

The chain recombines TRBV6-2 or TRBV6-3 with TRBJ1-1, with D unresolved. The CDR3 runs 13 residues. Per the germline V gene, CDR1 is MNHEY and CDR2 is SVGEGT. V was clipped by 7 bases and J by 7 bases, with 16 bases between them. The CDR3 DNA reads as TGTGCCAGCATCCAGTGGCTCGGAGATGAAGCTTTCTTT. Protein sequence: CASIQWLGDEAFF.

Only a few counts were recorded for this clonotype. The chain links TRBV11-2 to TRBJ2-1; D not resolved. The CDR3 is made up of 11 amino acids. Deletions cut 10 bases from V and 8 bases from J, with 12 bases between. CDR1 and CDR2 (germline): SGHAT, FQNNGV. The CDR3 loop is CATLGSYEQFF. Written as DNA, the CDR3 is TGTGCCACCTTGGGCTCCTATGAGCAGTTCTTC.

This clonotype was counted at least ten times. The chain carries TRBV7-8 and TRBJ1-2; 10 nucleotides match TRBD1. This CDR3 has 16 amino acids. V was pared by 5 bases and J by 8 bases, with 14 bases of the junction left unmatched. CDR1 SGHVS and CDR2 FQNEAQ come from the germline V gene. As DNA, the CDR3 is TGTGCCAGCAGCCTTATAAGACAGGGGGCGGTTATAGGCTACACCTTC. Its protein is CASSLIRQGAVIGYTF.

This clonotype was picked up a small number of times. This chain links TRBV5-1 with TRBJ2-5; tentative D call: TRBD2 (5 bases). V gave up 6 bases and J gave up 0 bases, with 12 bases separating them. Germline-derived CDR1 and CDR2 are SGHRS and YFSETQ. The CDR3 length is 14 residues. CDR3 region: CASMRAVHQETQYF. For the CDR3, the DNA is TGCGCCAGCATGAGAGCGGTCCACCAAGAGACCCAGTACTTC.

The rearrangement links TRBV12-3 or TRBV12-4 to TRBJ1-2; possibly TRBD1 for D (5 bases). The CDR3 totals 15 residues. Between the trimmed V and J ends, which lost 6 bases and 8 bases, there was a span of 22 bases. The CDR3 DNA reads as TGTGCCAGCAGCACAAACCTCAGGCCGGGGGGGGGCTACACCTTC. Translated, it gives CASSTNLRPGGGYTF.

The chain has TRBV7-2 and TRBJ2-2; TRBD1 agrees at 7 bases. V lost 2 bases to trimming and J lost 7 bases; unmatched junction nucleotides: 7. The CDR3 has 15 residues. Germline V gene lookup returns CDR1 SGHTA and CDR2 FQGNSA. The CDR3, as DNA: TGTGCCAGCAGCTTATCCCCAGGGGGTCTCGGGGAGCTGTTTTTT. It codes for CASSLSPGGLGELFF.

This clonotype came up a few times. The CDR3 coding sequence is TGTGCCAGTAGGACGAGACCAGCAACTAATGAAAAACTGTTTTTT. Translated, it gives CASRTRPATNEKLFF. The chain couples TRBV19 to TRBJ1-4; D call uncertain. This CDR3 spans 15 amino acids. Germline-derived CDR1 and CDR2 are LNHDA and SQIVND (reference sequence). The V end was cut by 6 bases, the J end by 0 bases, with 11 bases between.

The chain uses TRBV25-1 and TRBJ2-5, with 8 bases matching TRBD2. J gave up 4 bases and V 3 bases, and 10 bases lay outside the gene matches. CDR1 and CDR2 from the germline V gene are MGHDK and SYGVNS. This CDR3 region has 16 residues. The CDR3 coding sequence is TGTGCCAGCAGTGAGACCGGGACTAGGGCTCGAGAGACCCAGTACTTC. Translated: CASSETGTRARETQYF.

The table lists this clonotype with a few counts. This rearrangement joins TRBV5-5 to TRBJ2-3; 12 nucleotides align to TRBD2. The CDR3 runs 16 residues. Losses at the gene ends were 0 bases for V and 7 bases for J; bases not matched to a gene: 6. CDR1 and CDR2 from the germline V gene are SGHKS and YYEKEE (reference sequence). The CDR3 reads CASSLAWLAGGNTQYF. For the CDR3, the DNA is TGTGCCAGCAGCTTGGCTTGGCTAGCGGGAGGGAATACGCAGTATTTT.

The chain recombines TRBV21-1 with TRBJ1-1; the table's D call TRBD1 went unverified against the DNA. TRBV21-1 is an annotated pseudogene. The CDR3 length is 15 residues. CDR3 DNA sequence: TGTGCCAGCAGCAAAGCGGGACAGGGCTACACTGAAGCTTTCTTT. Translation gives CASSKAGQGYTEAFF.

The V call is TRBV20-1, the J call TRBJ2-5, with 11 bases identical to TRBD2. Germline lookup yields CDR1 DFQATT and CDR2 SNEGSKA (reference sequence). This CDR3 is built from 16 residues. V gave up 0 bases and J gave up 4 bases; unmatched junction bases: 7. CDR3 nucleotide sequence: TGCAGTGCTAGAGATCCAGCGACTAGCGGGACAGAGACCCAGTACTTC. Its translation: CSARDPATSGTETQYF.

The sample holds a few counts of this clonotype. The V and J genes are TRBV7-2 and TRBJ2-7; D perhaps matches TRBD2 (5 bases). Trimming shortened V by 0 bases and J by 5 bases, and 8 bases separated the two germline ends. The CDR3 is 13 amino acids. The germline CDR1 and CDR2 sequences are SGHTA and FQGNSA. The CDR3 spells CASSLAPGNEQYF. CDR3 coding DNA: TGTGCCAGCAGCTTAGCGCCGGGAAACGAGCAGTACTTC.

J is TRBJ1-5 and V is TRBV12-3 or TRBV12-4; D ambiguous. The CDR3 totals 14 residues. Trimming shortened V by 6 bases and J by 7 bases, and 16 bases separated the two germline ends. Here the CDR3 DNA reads TGTGCCAGCAGCAAAGTGGGGATCATCCAGCCCCAGCATTTT. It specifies CASSKVGIIQPQHF.

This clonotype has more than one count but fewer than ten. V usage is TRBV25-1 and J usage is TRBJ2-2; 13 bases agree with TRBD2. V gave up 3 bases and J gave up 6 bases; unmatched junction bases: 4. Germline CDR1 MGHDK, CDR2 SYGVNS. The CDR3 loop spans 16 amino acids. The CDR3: CASSDPGLAGAGELFF. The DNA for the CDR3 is TGTGCCAGCAGTGATCCCGGACTAGCGGGGGCCGGGGAGCTGTTTTTT. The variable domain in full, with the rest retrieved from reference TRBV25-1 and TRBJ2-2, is EADIYQTPRYLVIGTGKKITLECSQTMGHDKMYWYQQDPGMELHLIHYSYGVNSTEKGDLSSESTVSRIRTEHFPLTLESARPSHTSQYLCASSDPGLAGAGELFFGEGSRLTVL.

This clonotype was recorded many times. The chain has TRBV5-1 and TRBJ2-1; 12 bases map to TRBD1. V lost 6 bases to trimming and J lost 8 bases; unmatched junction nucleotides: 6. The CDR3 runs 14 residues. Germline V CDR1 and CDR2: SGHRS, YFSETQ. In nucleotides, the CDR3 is TGCGCCAGCATGACGGGACAGGGGGCCGATGAGCAGTTCTTC. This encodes CASMTGQGADEQFF.

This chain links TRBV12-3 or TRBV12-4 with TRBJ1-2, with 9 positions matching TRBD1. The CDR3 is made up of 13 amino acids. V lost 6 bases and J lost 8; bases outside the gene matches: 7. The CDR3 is CASSYRGRDGYTF. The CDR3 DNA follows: TGTGCCAGCAGCTACAGGGGGCGAGACGGCTACACCTTC.

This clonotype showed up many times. CDR3 in amino acids: CASSLGVGTFGELFF. DNA for the CDR3: TGTGCCAGCAGCTTAGGTGTAGGGACCTTCGGGGAGCTGTTTTTT. The chain employs TRBV7-6 and TRBJ2-2; D is tentatively TRBD1 or TRBD2 (5 bases each). V was pared by 1 base and J by 7 bases, with 13 bases between. The CDR3 loop spans 15 amino acids. The germline CDR1 and CDR2 sequences are SGHVS and FNYEAQ.

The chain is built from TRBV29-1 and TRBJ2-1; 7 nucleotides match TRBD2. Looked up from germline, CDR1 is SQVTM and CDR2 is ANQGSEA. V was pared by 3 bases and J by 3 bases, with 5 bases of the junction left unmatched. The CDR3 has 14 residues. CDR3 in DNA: TGCAGCGTTGAGGGCCTAGCGGACTACAATGAGCAGTTCTTC. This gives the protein CSVEGLADYNEQFF.

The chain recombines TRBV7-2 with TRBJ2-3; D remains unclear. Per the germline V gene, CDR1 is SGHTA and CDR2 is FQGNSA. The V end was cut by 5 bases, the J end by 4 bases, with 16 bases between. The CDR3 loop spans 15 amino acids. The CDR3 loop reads CASSRDLDIADTQYF. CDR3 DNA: TGTGCCAGCAGCCGCGATTTAGATATCGCAGATACGCAGTATTTT.

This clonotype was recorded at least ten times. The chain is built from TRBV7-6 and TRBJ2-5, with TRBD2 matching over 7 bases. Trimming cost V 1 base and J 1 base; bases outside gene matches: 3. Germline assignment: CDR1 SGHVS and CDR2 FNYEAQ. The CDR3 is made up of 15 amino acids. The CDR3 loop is CASSLEPSGQETQYF. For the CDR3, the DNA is TGTGCCAGCAGCTTAGAGCCTAGCGGCCAAGAGACCCAGTACTTC.

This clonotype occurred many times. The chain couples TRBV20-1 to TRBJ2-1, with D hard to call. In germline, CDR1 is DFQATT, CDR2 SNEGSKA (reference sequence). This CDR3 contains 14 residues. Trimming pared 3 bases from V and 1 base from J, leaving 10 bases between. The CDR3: CSASRRVSYNEQFF. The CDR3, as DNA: TGCAGTGCTAGTCGTCGGGTTTCCTACAATGAGCAGTTCTTC.

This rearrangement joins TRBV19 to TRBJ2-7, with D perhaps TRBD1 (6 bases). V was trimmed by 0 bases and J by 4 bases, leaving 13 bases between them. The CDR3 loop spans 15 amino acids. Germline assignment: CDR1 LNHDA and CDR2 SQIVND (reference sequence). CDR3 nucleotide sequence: TGTGCCAGTAGTATAGATCGAGCGGACAGATACGAGCAGTACGTC. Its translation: CASSIDRADRYEQYV.

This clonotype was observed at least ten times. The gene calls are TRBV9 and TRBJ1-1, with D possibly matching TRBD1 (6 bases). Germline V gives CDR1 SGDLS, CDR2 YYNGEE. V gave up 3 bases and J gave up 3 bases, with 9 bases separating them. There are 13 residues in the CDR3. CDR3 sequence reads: CASSAGHYTEAFF. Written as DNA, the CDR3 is TGTGCCAGCAGCGCGGGACACTACACTGAAGCTTTCTTT.

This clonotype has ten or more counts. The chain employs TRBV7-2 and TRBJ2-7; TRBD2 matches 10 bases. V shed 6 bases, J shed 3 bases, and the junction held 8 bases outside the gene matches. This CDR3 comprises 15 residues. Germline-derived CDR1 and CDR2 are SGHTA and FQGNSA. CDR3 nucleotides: TGTGCCAGCAGTCCCAACCCTAGCGGGAGCTACGAGCAGTACGTC. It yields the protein CASSPNPSGSYEQYV.

Written as DNA, the CDR3 is TGCAGCGTAGTAACGGACTCCATCGCCCTCCACTTT. It is translated as CSVVTDSIALHF. This chain uses TRBV29-1 with TRBJ1-6; D remains ambiguous. Per germline, CDR1 SQVTM and CDR2 ANQGSEA. Trimming stripped 6 bases from V and 14 bases from J, with 17 bases between. The CDR3 has 12 amino acids.

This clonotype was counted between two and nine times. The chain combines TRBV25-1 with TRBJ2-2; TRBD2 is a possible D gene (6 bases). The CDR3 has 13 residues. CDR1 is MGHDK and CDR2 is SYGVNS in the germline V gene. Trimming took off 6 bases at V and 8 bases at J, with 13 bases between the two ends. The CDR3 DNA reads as TGTGCCAGCAGCCCGGGGGTTGAAGGGGAGCTGTTTTTT. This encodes CASSPGVEGELFF. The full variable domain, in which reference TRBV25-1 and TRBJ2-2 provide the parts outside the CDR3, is EADIYQTPRYLVIGTGKKITLECSQTMGHDKMYWYQQDPGMELHLIHYSYGVNSTEKGDLSSESTVSRIRTEHFPLTLESARPSHTSQYLCASSPGVEGELFFGEGSRLTVL.